The TCR beta chain under discussion was sequenced for a study of control samples from healthy donors and cancer patients. The data were produced by immunoSEQ multiplex PCR, yet TCRdb's version contains in-frame clones alone and is incomplete. Among roughly 100,000 clones listed, 88% were seen once. The CDR3 extends over 14 amino acids. Looked up from germline, CDR1 is SGHTA and CDR2 is FQGTGA. Trimming removed 6 bases at V and 6 bases at J, with 15 bases between. The specimen sequenced was blood. This sequence was found in a man in his thirties or forties in good health. The rearrangement joins TRBV7-3 to TRBJ2-1; either TRBD1 or TRBD2 may fit D (5 bases each). CDR3 nucleotides: TGTGCCAGCAGTTCGGGACCTATGGGCAATGAGCAGTTCTTC. This encodes CASSSGPMGNEQFF.